This TCR beta chain stems from a study of post-analysis software for immune sequencing data. Study-wide results and limits: Patients used a handful of TRBV segments, including TRBV5-6, TRBV5-1 and TRBV20-1, more often than controls.

Germline V CDR1 and CDR2: MNHNS, SASEGT. V shed 4 bases and J 0 bases; nucleotides not matched to a gene: 3. The CDR3 length is 16 residues. Included in the TCR beta cDNA libraries were unique molecular identifiers. TCRdb used MiXCR to reprocess the PCR reads, holding one entry per CDR3 protein. The repertoire has roughly 600,000 distinct CDR3 sequences, roughly two fifths of them found once; the top ten carry around 1.7%. To note about this clonotype: Its antigen is not identified.

Material for sequencing was blood. The chain has TRBV6-1 and TRBJ2-3; 11 bases map to TRBD2. This receptor was obtained from a girl aged 5-17 years with multiple sclerosis. CDR3 loop: CASSGLAGTSTDTQYF. As DNA, the CDR3 is TGTGCCAGCAGTGGACTAGCGGGGACGAGCACAGATACGCAGTATTTT.